The rows below give T cell receptor beta chains drawn from one sample of a study of CD8+ T cells in alopecia areata. Profiled with immunoSEQ multiplex PCR; TCRdb holds only in-frame clones, not every one. Seen here are about 180,000 clones, almost 65% observed once, and the top ten hold 1.5% to 2%. The sequences come from CD4+ T cells sorted from blood, collected at week 0. The source is a human donor with alopecia areata. Both conserved end residues are part of each CDR3. The D gene is left open where the match is weak. Rows give clone size only sometimes, using once, few, many, or a class for an expanded clone.

cdr3_nt cdr3_aa v_call clone_size j_call d_call cdr3_length
TGCAGCGTTGAAGGACCTGCGACAGGAACATTCAAACTAGGGGAGTTCTTC CSVEGPATGTFKLGEFF TRBV29-1 few TRBJ2-1 . 17
TGCGCCAGCAGCTCGGGTGACAGTACGAACACTGAAGCTTTCTTT CASSSGDSTNTEAFF TRBV5-1 . TRBJ1-1 . 15
TGCAGCGCTCACCTCAGGGTGGAGAACACTGAAGCTTTCTTT CSAHLRVENTEAFF TRBV29-1 . TRBJ1-1 . 14
TGCAGCGTTGGGGGGCGATTGGGGAACACTGAAGCTTTCTTT CSVGGRLGNTEAFF TRBV29-1 . TRBJ1-1 . 14
TGTGCCAGCAGCGAACAGGGTGCTGGGGCCAACGTCCTGACTTTC CASSEQGAGANVLTF TRBV11-2 . TRBJ2-6 . 15
TGTGCCAGCAGCCGAAACCCAGTCTTACTGAACTCTGAAGCTTTCTTT CASSRNPVLLNSEAFF TRBV13 . TRBJ1-1 . 16
TGCGCCAGCAGTCCCGGGACAGGTGGAGAGACCCAGTACTTC CASSPGTGGETQYF TRBV5-1 . TRBJ2-5 TRBD1 14
TGTGCCAGTAGTACCGGGGACAGGTACTATGGCTACACCTTC CASSTGDRYYGYTF TRBV19 few TRBJ1-2 TRBD1 14
TGCAGTGCTAGATGGCAGGGCGCAGCTTTCTTT CSARWQGAAFF TRBV20-1 few TRBJ1-1 . 11
TGCAGCGTCAACCAATTGACAGGGGGTGGCTACACCTTC CSVNQLTGGGYTF TRBV29-1 . TRBJ1-2 TRBD1 13
TGCGCCAGCAGCACACCAGGGATCAACTACACCTTC CASSTPGINYTF TRBV5-1 . TRBJ1-2 . 12
TGCAGCGTTGAAGGGACGGCTGAACTCTCCTACGAGCAGTACTTC CSVEGTAELSYEQYF TRBV29-1 . TRBJ2-7 . 15
TGTGCCAGCACCAAAACGTATCAGAAGGCCTCGAATTCACCCCTCCACTTT CASTKTYQKASNSPLHF TRBV11-2 . TRBJ1-6 . 17
TGTGCCAGCAGCTTAGTATCCGGAGCCTCCGGGGAGCTGTTTTTT CASSLVSGASGELFF TRBV13 once TRBJ2-2 . 15
TGCAGCGTGGAAACAGGGGCCACAGATACGCAGTATTTT CSVETGATDTQYF TRBV29-1 . TRBJ2-3 TRBD1 13
TGTGCCAGCAGCTTAGGAAAATCCCGGGGGAACTATGGCTACACCTTC CASSLGKSRGNYGYTF TRBV13 . TRBJ1-2 . 16
TGTGCCAGCTCACCTTTCGGACAGGCGGGGATTCAGTTCTTC CASSPFGQAGIQFF TRBV18 medium-sized TRBJ2-1 . 14
TGCGCCAGCATTACAGGGCCGTGGCAGCCCCAGCATTTT CASITGPWQPQHF TRBV23-1 . TRBJ1-5 . 13
TGTGCCTTGATCGGACAGGTAAACACTGAAGCTTTCTTT CALIGQVNTEAFF TRBV30 . TRBJ1-1 TRBD1 13
TGTGCCAGCAGTGAACTAGCGGGAGGAGAGACCCAGTACTTC CASSELAGGETQYF TRBV2 . TRBJ2-5 TRBD2 14
TGTGCCTGGAGTGGGACTAGCGGGGTCCAAGAGACCCAGTACTTC CAWSGTSGVQETQYF TRBV30 once TRBJ2-5 TRBD2 15
TGCAGCGTTGAAGCACCTGAAATGACAGGGGGCGGTGAGCAGTTCTTC CSVEAPEMTGGGEQFF TRBV29-1 . TRBJ2-1 TRBD1 16
TGTGCCAGCAGTTGGACAGGGGGCACCGGGGAGCTGTTTTTT CASSWTGGTGELFF TRBV25-1 . TRBJ2-2 TRBD1 14
TGTGCCAGCTCACACGGAGATCAGCCCCAGCATTTT CASSHGDQPQHF TRBV18 . TRBJ1-5 . 12
TGTGCCAGCAGTGCCGGACAGGGGGCGACGCAGTACTTC CASSAGQGATQYF TRBV2 once TRBJ2-7 TRBD1 13
TGTGCTAGTGGTTTGAGAGGGGGAGCTAGACATTTT CASGLRGGARHF TRBV12-5 . TRBJ2-3 . 12
TGCGCCAGCAGCCTCACCGGGACGGGAATCATTTTCAGCGGCTACACCTTC CASSLTGTGIIFSGYTF TRBV5-1 . TRBJ1-2 . 17